This T cell receptor (beta chain) was found in a study of T cells in Graves' hyperthyroidism and ophthalmopathy. This clonotype was observed many times. V lost 6 bases and J lost 7, with 10 bases in between. CDR1 is MRHNA, CDR2 SNTAGT, per germline. The CDR3 runs 13 residues. Amplified TCR beta CDR3 regions came from RNA transcripts. The HTBI primer set served for first-round RT-PCR of the TCR CDR3. In TCRdb, the multiplex PCR reads were re-called with MiXCR into one record per CDR3 protein. The data contain roughly 240,000 distinct CDR3 sequences, over 20% of them singletons. The V call is TRBV6-4, the J call TRBJ1-6; D remains unclear. The clonotype comes from a woman aged 40 to 55 with Graves' ophthalmopathy. The sequencing sample was made of blood. The CDR3 sequence is CASSDVSNSPLHF. As DNA, the CDR3 is TGTGCCAGCAGCGATGTCAGCAATTCACCCCTCCACTTT.